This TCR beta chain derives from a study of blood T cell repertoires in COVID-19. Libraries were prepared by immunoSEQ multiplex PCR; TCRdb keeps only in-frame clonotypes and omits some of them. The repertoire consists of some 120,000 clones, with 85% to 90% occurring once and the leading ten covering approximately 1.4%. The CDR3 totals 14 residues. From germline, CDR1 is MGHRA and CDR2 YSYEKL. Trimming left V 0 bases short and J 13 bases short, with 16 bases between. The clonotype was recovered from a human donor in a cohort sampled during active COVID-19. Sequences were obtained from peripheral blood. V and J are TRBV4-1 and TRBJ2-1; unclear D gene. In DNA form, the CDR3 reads TGCGCCAGCAGCCAAGATGAGGTAGTAGGTGACCAGTTCTTC. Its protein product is CASSQDEVVGDQFF.